These 30 T cell receptor beta chains originate from one sample sequenced in a study of human T cells and chemical hapten exposure. TCRdb analysed the RACE reads with MiXCR anew, one entry per CDR3 protein. The sample yields about 70,000 distinct CDR3 sequences, about 8.5% seen once. Time point here: patch test 2, 6 weeks after DPC sensitization. Sample treatment: therapeutic diphenylcyclopropenone sensitization with weekly scalp DPC. The sequences come from whole blood, collected in connection with sensitization to the hapten diphenylcyclopropenone (DPC). The receptors come from a woman in her 50s with alopecia areata. Some clones in this sample may be carry-over from other donors' samples.

The gene calls are TRBV7-3 and TRBJ1-1; TRBD1 agrees at 7 bases. The germline V gene encodes CDR1 SGHTA and CDR2 FQGTGA. With V trimmed by 3 bases and J by 14 bases, 9 bases remained unmatched. The CDR3 consists of 12 residues. The CDR3 DNA reads as TGTGCCAGCAGCTTTCCAAGGGGGCCGCTATTCTTT. It codes for CASSFPRGPLFF.

This clonotype was counted ten times or more. The chain carries TRBV7-2 and TRBJ1-2; no firm D call. The germline CDR1 and CDR2 sequences are SGHTA and FQGNSA. Trimming pared 1 base from V and 4 bases from J, leaving 10 bases between. The CDR3 sequence is 14 residues long. The CDR3 nucleotides read TGTGCCAGCAGCTTAGAGGCGACACTCTATGGCTACACCTTC. This translates into CASSLEATLYGYTF.

With regard to this clonotype: It may be a read error: a sequence one base away is much more abundant. V gene TRBV6-1 combines with J gene TRBJ2-7; 7 nucleotides match TRBD1. With V trimmed by 7 bases and J by 4 bases, 7 bases remained unmatched. This CDR3 is built from 13 residues. CDR1 MNHNS and CDR2 SASEGT come from the germline V gene. CDR3 region: CASTNTQGYEQYF. Written as DNA, the CDR3 is TGTGCCAGCACTAATACACAGGGGTACGAGCAGTACTTC.

V usage is TRBV18 and J usage is TRBJ1-5; maybe TRBD1 (5 bases). V gave up 6 bases and J gave up 2 bases, with 17 bases separating them. The CDR3 runs 16 residues. Looked up from germline, CDR1 is KGHSH and CDR2 is LQKENI. This CDR3 is CASSRELMGGNQPQHF. CDR3 nucleotide sequence: TGTGCCAGCTCCAGGGAGTTAATGGGTGGCAATCAGCCCCAGCATTTT.

The genes are TRBV20-1 and TRBJ2-3, with D possibly TRBD2 on 6 matching bases. Germline V gene sequence: CDR1 DFQATT, CDR2 SNEGSKA (reference sequence). This CDR3 is 16 amino acids long. V lost 2 bases, J lost 2 bases, and 17 bases lay in between. The CDR3 protein is CSARSRDFDLTDTQYF. CDR3 nucleotides: TGCAGTGCTAGATCGCGGGACTTCGACCTCACAGATACGCAGTATTTT.

This clonotype was detected ten times or more. V gene TRBV24-1 combines with J gene TRBJ2-2; D uncertain. Germline V lookup: CDR1 KGHDR, CDR2 SFDVKD. The CDR3 has 16 residues. V lost 4 bases to trimming and J lost 0 bases, with 11 bases between them. CDR3 sequence (DNA): TGTGCCACCAGTGACCCGGCTCGCGCGAACACCGGGGAGCTGTTTTTT. Its protein is CATSDPARANTGELFF.

The chain has TRBV6-6 and TRBJ1-4; D gene ambiguous. This CDR3 contains 17 residues. V lost 6 bases, J lost 0 bases, and 17 bases lay in between. Per the germline V gene, CDR1 is MNHNY and CDR2 is SVGAGI (reference sequence). The CDR3: CASSLGRITATNEKLFF. The CDR3 nucleotides read TGTGCCAGCAGCTTAGGACGTATTACTGCAACTAATGAAAAACTGTTTTTT.

V is TRBV7-9 and J is TRBJ2-3; D possibly corresponds to TRBD2 (6 bases). Germline assignment: CDR1 SEHNR and CDR2 FQNEAQ (reference sequence). The CDR3 loop spans 15 amino acids. The germline V and J ends were trimmed by 5 bases and 1 base, with 13 bases remaining between them. The CDR3 nucleotides are TGTGCCAGCAGCGGGAGGAGGGCTGGCACAGATACGCAGTATTTT. The encoded protein is CASSGRRAGTDTQYF.

This clonotype was detected only a few times. This chain uses TRBV12-3 or TRBV12-4 with TRBJ1-1; D uncertain. The length of the CDR3 is 14 residues. V was shortened by 3 bases and J by 4 bases, with 12 bases between the two germline ends. The CDR3 reads CASSLRQRGTEAFF. In DNA form, the CDR3 reads TGTGCCAGCAGTTTGCGACAACGGGGCACTGAAGCTTTCTTT.

J is TRBJ2-7 and V is TRBV29-1; 11 bases align to TRBD1. The junction had 4 bases not matched to a gene; V was cut back by 5 bases and J by 4 bases. This CDR3 contains 13 residues. Per the germline V gene, CDR1 is SQVTM and CDR2 is ANQGSEA. The CDR3 DNA reads as TGCAGCGTTACCGGGACAGGGGGGTACGAGCAGTACTTC. This sequence encodes CSVTGTGGYEQYF.

This clonotype was counted many times. CDR3 bases: TGCGCCAGCAGCTTGGAGGTTTGGGGGTCCTACGAGCAGTACTTC. It codes for CASSLEVWGSYEQYF. The chain combines TRBV5-1 with TRBJ2-7; D may be TRBD1 or TRBD2 (5 bases each). V was cut by 0 bases and J by 1 base, with 11 bases left in between. This CDR3 comprises 15 residues. Germline values: CDR1 SGHRS, CDR2 YFSETQ.

The chain has TRBV6-2 or TRBV6-3 and TRBJ2-5; TRBD2 agrees at 10 bases. CDR1 is MNHEY and CDR2 is SVGEGT in the germline V gene. The junction had 12 bases not matched to a gene; V was cut back by 5 bases and J by 6 bases. The CDR3 spans 16 residues. Written as DNA, the CDR3 is TGTGCCAGCAGTGTAAGGACTAGCGGAGTTGGGAAGACCCAGTACTTC. It codes for CASSVRTSGVGKTQYF.

This clonotype has more than one count but fewer than ten. The J gene is TRBJ2-7, the V gene TRBV12-3 or TRBV12-4; D may be TRBD1 or TRBD2 (5 bases each). The CDR3 totals 13 residues. The V and J ends lost 7 bases and 7 bases respectively, with 17 bases between them. CDR3 bases: TGTGCCAGCAAAGGGCCACCGGGACGGGAGCAGTACTTC. It encodes CASKGPPGREQYF.

This clonotype has just a few counts. The CDR3 nucleotides read TGTGCCAGCAGCGGACACACGAACACTGAAGCTTTCTTT. It yields the protein CASSGHTNTEAFF. J is TRBJ1-1 and V is TRBV2; weak D call: TRBD1 (5 bases). The CDR3 runs to 13 residues. Trimming removed 6 bases at V and 1 base at J, with 9 bases between. The germline CDR1 and CDR2 sequences are SNHLY and FYNNEI.

The CDR3 region is CASSQEVGRADGYTF. The DNA for the CDR3 is TGTGCCAGCAGCCAAGAAGTGGGCAGGGCCGATGGCTACACCTTC. The V call is TRBV3-1, the J call TRBJ1-2; possibly TRBD1 for D (5 bases). This CDR3 has 15 amino acids. Germline assignment: CDR1 LGHDT and CDR2 YNNKEL (reference sequence). Trimming removed 0 bases at V and 6 bases at J, with 14 bases between. Full variable domain (rest looked up from reference TRBV3-1 and TRBJ1-2): DTAVSQTPKYLVTQMGNDKSIKCEQNLGHDTMYWYKQDSKKFLKIMFSYNNKELIINETVPNRFSPKSPDKAHLNLHINSLELGDSAVYFCASSQEVGRADGYTFGSGTRLTVV.

This clonotype was recorded many times. This chain joins TRBV29-1 and TRBJ2-3, with a tentative D call TRBD1 (6 bases). CDR3 length: 14 residues. Trimming removed 6 bases at V and 5 bases at J, with 18 bases between. Germline V gives CDR1 SQVTM, CDR2 ANQGSEA. The CDR3 region has the DNA TGCAGCGTGGGGGCTAGTAGAACTGGAGATACGCAGTATTTT. This translates into CSVGASRTGDTQYF.

The chain is built from TRBV6-5 and TRBJ1-5; 7 nucleotides match TRBD1. Unmatched junction bases numbered 4, after V lost 6 bases and J lost 2 bases. From germline, CDR1 is MNHEY and CDR2 SVGAGI. The CDR3 loop spans 14 amino acids. CDR3 sequence (DNA): TGTGCCAGCAGACGGACAGGTCGCAATCAGCCCCAGCATTTT. Translation: CASRRTGRNQPQHF.

To note about this clonotype: The junction does not match germline at one end; this may be a read error. The CDR3, as DNA: TGTGCCAGCAGCTTGGACACTAAAGCTTTCTTT. This encodes CASSLDTKAFF. The genes are TRBV13 and TRBJ1-1, with D perhaps TRBD1 (5 bases). The CDR3 runs 11 residues. Germline CDR1 and CDR2: PRHDT and FYEKMQ (reference sequence).

This clonotype was picked up a small number of times. V and J are TRBV14 and TRBJ2-4; D gene unclear. This CDR3 contains 15 residues. The V and J ends lost 0 bases and 0 bases respectively, with 6 bases between them. The germline CDR1 and CDR2 sequences are SGHDN and FVKESK. The CDR3 DNA reads as TGTGCCAGCAGCCAAGAAGGCATAGCCAAAAACATTCAGTACTTC. Translated: CASSQEGIAKNIQYF.

This clonotype has a handful of counts. This CDR3 is CSASPGQGVGEQFF. The DNA for the CDR3 is TGCAGTGCTAGTCCCGGACAGGGGGTAGGTGAGCAGTTCTTC. The chain is built from TRBV20-1 and TRBJ2-1; TRBD1 matches 10 bases. The CDR3 sequence is 14 residues long. V shed 3 bases and J 9 bases; nucleotides not matched to a gene: 8. CDR1 is DFQATT and CDR2 is SNEGSKA in the germline V gene (reference sequence).

This clonotype has more than one count but fewer than ten. This chain links TRBV28 with TRBJ1-1, with D hard to call. The germline V gene has CDR1 MDHEN and CDR2 SYDVKM. This CDR3 comprises 13 residues. V was trimmed by 3 bases and J by 3 bases, leaving 8 bases between them. This chain's CDR3 is CASSFNSYTEAFF. DNA of the CDR3: TGTGCCAGCAGTTTTAACAGCTACACTGAAGCTTTCTTT.

In its sample, this clonotype was seen many times. This chain links TRBV12-3 or TRBV12-4 with TRBJ1-4, with D hard to call. V was cut by 8 bases and J by 2 bases, with 9 bases left in between. The CDR3 runs 13 residues. CDR3 sequence reads: CASGRETNEKLFF. The CDR3 DNA reads as TGTGCCAGCGGGAGGGAGACTAATGAAAAACTGTTTTTT.

This clonotype was seen a few times. The gene calls are TRBV7-2 and TRBJ1-3; 7 bases are a match to TRBD1. With V trimmed by 2 bases and J by 0 bases, 1 base remained unmatched. Germline V gives CDR1 SGHTA, CDR2 FQGNSA. The CDR3 runs to 15 residues. CDR3 sequence (DNA): TGTGCCAGCAGCTTACCAGGGGGCTCTGGAAACACCATATATTTT. Its translation is CASSLPGGSGNTIYF. Looking up the rest from reference TRBV7-2 and TRBJ1-3 gives the full variable domain: GAGVSQSPSNKVTEKGKDVELRCDPISGHTALYWYRQSLGQGLEFLIYFQGNSAPDKSGLPSDRFSAERTGGSVSTLTIQRTQQEDSAVYLCASSLPGGSGNTIYFGEGSWLTVV.

The chain's CDR3 is CASASSNEQFF. The CDR3 nucleotides are TGTGCCAGCGCTAGCAGCAATGAGCAGTTCTTC. The chain links TRBV12-3 or TRBV12-4 to TRBJ2-1; maybe TRBD2 (5 bases). The CDR3 length is 11 residues. V lost 8 bases and J 6 bases, leaving 8 bases between the germline ends.

This clonotype was counted many times. The J gene is TRBJ2-1, the V gene TRBV7-8; TRBD2 aligns across 7 bases. There are 12 residues in the CDR3. The ends lost 5 bases at V and 9 bases at J; junction bases unmatched: 4. Germline CDR1 is SGHVS and CDR2 is FQNEAQ. As DNA, the CDR3 is TGTGCCAGCAGCCGGACTAGTGGTGAGCAGTTCTTC. It yields the protein CASSRTSGEQFF.

A few counts support this clonotype. CDR3 sequence: CASSSDRAASGGPSTDTQYF. The CDR3 region has the DNA TGTGCCAGCAGCTCGGACAGGGCCGCTAGCGGGGGCCCTAGCACAGATACGCAGTATTTT. V and J are TRBV7-6 and TRBJ2-3; 10 bases match TRBD2. The CDR3 runs 20 residues. Germline values: CDR1 SGHVS, CDR2 FNYEAQ. Trimming took 4 bases from V and 0 from J; bases not matched to a gene: 16.

The chain couples TRBV2 to TRBJ2-6; 9 nucleotides agree with TRBD1. The V gene end was trimmed by 6 bases and the J gene end by 2 bases; junction bases not matched to a gene: 2. Germline CDR1 and CDR2: SNHLY and FYNNEI. The CDR3 runs 15 residues. CDR3 sequence: CASRGDRAGANVLTF. In DNA form, the CDR3 reads TGTGCCAGCAGAGGGGACAGGGCTGGGGCCAACGTCCTGACTTTC.

This clonotype showed up many times. The rearrangement joins TRBV6-5 to TRBJ1-1; 9 bases align to TRBD1. Per germline, CDR1 MNHEY and CDR2 SVGAGI. There are 12 residues in the CDR3. The V and J ends lost 5 bases and 10 bases, in that order; junction bases with no gene match: 5. The CDR3 nucleotides read TGTGCCAGCAGTCCCGGGACAGGGAGAGCTTTCTTT. This encodes CASSPGTGRAFF.

A few counts support this clonotype. The chain couples TRBV12-3 or TRBV12-4 to TRBJ2-1, with D possibly called TRBD1 or TRBD2 (6 bases each). Trimming cost V 2 bases and J 5 bases, with 10 bases left between them. This CDR3 region has 14 residues. The CDR3 region is CASSLWGADNEQFF. CDR3 coding DNA: TGTGCCAGCAGTTTATGGGGGGCCGACAATGAGCAGTTCTTC.

This clonotype was observed a few times. The chain carries TRBV11-2 and TRBJ1-5, with D tentatively TRBD1 (5 bases). V was cut by 5 bases and J by 4 bases, with 12 bases left in between. Per germline, CDR1 SGHAT and CDR2 FQNNGV. The CDR3 loop spans 14 amino acids. CDR3 nucleotide sequence: TGTGCCAGCAGCCAAGGGGCGGGGAATCAGCCCCAGCATTTT. It codes for CASSQGAGNQPQHF.